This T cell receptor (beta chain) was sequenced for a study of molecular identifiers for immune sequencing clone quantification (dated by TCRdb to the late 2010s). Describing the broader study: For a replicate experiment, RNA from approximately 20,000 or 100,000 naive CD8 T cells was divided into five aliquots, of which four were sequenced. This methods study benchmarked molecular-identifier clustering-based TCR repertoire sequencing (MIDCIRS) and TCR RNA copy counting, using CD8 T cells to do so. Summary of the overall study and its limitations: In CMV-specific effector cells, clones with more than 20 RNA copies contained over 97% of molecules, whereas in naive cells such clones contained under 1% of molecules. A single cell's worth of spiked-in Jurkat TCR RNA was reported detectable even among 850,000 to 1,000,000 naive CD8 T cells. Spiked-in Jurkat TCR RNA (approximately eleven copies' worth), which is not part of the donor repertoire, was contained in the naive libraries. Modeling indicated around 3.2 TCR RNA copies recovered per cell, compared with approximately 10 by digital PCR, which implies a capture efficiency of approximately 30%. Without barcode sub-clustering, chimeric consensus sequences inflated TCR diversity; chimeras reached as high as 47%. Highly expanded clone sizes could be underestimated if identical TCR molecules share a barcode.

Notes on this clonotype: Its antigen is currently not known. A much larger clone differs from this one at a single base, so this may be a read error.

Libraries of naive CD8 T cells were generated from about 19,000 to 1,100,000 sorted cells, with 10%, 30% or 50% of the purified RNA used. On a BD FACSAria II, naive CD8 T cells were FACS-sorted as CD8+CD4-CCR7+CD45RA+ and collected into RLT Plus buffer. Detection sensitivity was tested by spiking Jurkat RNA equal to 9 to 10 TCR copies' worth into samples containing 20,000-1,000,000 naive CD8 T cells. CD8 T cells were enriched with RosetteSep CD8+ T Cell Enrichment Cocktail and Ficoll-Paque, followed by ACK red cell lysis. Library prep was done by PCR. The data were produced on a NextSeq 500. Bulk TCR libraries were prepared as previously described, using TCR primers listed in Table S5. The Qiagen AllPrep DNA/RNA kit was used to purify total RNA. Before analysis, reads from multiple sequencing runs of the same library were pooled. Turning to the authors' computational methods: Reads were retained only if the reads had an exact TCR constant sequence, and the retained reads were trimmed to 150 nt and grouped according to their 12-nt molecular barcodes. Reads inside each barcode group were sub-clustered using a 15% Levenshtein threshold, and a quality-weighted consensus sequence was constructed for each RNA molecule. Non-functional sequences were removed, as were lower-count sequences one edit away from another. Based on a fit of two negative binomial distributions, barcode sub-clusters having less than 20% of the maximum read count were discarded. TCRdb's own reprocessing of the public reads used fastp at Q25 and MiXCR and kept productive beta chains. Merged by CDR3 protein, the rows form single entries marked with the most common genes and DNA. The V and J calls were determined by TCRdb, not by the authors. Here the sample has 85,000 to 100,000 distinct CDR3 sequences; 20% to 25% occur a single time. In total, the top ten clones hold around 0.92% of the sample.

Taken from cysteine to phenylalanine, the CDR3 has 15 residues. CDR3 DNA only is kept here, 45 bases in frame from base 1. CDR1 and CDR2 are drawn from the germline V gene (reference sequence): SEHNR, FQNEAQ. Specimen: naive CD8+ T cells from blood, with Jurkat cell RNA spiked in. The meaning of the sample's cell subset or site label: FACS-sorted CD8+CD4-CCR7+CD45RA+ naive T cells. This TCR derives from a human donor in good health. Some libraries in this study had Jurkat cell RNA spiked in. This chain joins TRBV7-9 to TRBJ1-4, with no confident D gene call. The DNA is TGTGCCAGCTGCTTAGTCGAAGGGCGGAGTGAAAAACTGTTTTTT. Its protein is CASCLVEGRSEKLFF.